This T cell receptor (beta chain) was found in a study of T cells in Graves' hyperthyroidism and ophthalmopathy. Authors of the study amplified TCR beta CDR3 regions from RNA transcripts. Primed by the HTBI set, a first-round RT-PCR was run on the TCR CDR3. One entry per CDR3 protein, called by TCRdb with MiXCR from the multiplex PCR reads. The profile shows 600,000 or so distinct CDR3 sequences, around 13% of them singletons. Diagnoses were made from clinical symptoms, serum measures (thyroxine and TRAb), thyroid ultrasound and orbital computed tomography. Losses at the gene ends were 2 bases for V and 1 base for J; bases not matched to a gene: 8. The germline V gene has CDR1 DFQATT and CDR2 SNEGSKA (reference sequence). The CDR3 has 16 amino acids.

J is TRBJ2-7 and V is TRBV20-1; 10 bases map to TRBD2. Sample: blood. The TCR was taken from a woman in her forties or fifties with Graves' ophthalmopathy. CDR3 region: CSARPSGTSVSYEQYF. In nucleotides, the CDR3 is TGCAGTGCTAGACCCTCCGGGACTAGCGTATCCTACGAGCAGTACTTC.